The 17 T cell receptor beta chains reported below all come from one sample, sequenced in a study of liver allograft versus peripheral blood T cells. About the research overall: Comparative analysis was performed on T cell receptor repertoires from transplanted livers and from recipients' peripheral blood.

In TCRdb, the reads were re-called with MiXCR into one record per CDR3 protein. The table has about 13,000 distinct CDR3 sequences, 15% to 20% seen once; the top ten hold over 10%. Receptor source: a human patient who had a liver transplant. Some T cells may be transferred from the graft donor.

This clonotype rates as medium-sized. The rearrangement uses TRBV27 and TRBJ1-2; tentative D call: TRBD1 (6 bases). The CDR3 has 14 residues. Deletions cut 6 bases from V and 4 bases from J, with 15 bases between. CDR1 is MNHEY, CDR2 SMNVEV, per germline (reference sequence). The CDR3 region has the DNA TGTGCCAGCAGGTACAGGGAGCCAGGCTATGGCTACACCTTC. This encodes CASRYREPGYGYTF.

This clonotype was counted many times. The CDR3 DNA follows: TGTGCCAGCAGTGAAGCCACTCTGCCTGGAAACACCATATATTTT. Its translation: CASSEATLPGNTIYF. The rearrangement joins TRBV6-1 to TRBJ1-3; unclear D gene. This CDR3 comprises 15 residues. CDR1 MNHNS and CDR2 SASEGT come from the germline V gene. Trimming left V 0 bases short and J 2 bases short, with 8 bases between.

In its sample, this clonotype was seen many times. The CDR3 DNA is TGTGCCAGTCGTCACAACGCTAGGGACACGGCCGGTAGAAACACCATATATTTT. Its protein product is CASRHNARDTAGRNTIYF. The rearrangement joins TRBV19 to TRBJ1-3, with D maybe TRBD1 (6 bases). Germline V CDR1 and CDR2: LNHDA, SQIVND (reference sequence). CDR3 length equals 18 residues. V lost 8 bases, J lost 5 bases, and 28 bases lay in between.

V usage is TRBV6-5 and J usage is TRBJ1-2; the D is unclear. The germline CDR1 and CDR2 sequences are MNHEY and SVGAGI. V lost 0 bases and J 2 bases, leaving 7 bases between the germline ends. The CDR3 consists of 14 residues. CDR3 residues: CASSYSEGNYGYTF. DNA for the CDR3: TGTGCCAGCAGTTACTCAGAAGGGAACTATGGCTACACCTTC.

About this clonotype itself: At one end the junction does not follow the germline gene, possibly because of a read error. The J gene is TRBJ2-2, the V gene TRBV19, with D perhaps assigned TRBD1 or TRBD2 (5 bases each). The CDR3 has 13 amino acids. CDR1 and CDR2 from the germline V gene are LNHDA and SQIVND (reference sequence). CDR3 bases: TGTGCCAGTAGTTCTGTCCAGGGTGGGGGGCTGTTTTTT. Translation gives CASSSVQGGGLFF.

In this sample, this clonotype turned up many times. This chain links TRBV15 with TRBJ1-5; no firm D call. The CDR3 totals 13 residues. Looked up from germline, CDR1 is LNHNV and CDR2 is YYDKDF (reference sequence). The V end lost 0 bases, the J end lost 6 bases, and 6 bases lay between the germline ends. CDR3 bases: TGTGCCACCAGCAGAGATTGGGGTCAGCCCCAGCATTTT. As protein: CATSRDWGQPQHF.

The chain uses TRBV7-9 and TRBJ1-3, with 7 bases fitting TRBD1. CDR3 length: 16 amino acids. Germline CDR1 SEHNR, CDR2 FQNEAQ (reference sequence). V lost 3 bases, J lost 0 bases, and 5 bases stayed unmatched. The CDR3 region has the DNA TGTGCCAGCAGCTTGGTCACAGGGGTCTCTGGAAACACCATATATTTT. It encodes CASSLVTGVSGNTIYF.

This clonotype is classed as medium-sized (0.01 to 0.1%). V gene TRBV6-6 combines with J gene TRBJ1-1; D is possibly TRBD1 (6 bases). The CDR3 extends over 14 amino acids. With 5 bases removed from V and 1 base from J, the gap between germline ends came to 11 bases. Per the germline V gene, CDR1 is MNHNY and CDR2 is SVGAGI (reference sequence). CDR3 DNA sequence: TGTGCCAGCAGTCTGCTACAGGGGAACACTGAAGCTTTCTTT. As protein: CASSLLQGNTEAFF.

This chain joins TRBV28 and TRBJ1-2; 8 bases agree with TRBD1. After removal of 5 bases from V and 1 base from J, the junction contained 6 bases not matched to a gene. Germline CDR1 reads MDHEN; CDR2 reads SYDVKM. The CDR3 runs to 15 residues. The CDR3 DNA follows: TGTGCCAGCAGTCGGACAGGGATTGGTAACTATGGCTACACCTTC. Protein sequence: CASSRTGIGNYGYTF.

This clonotype was seen a few times. In DNA, the CDR3 is TGTGCCAGCTCGAGACAGGAAAATGAAAAACTGTTTTTT. Encoded protein: CASSRQENEKLFF. J is TRBJ1-4 and V is TRBV5-6; TRBD1 might be the D (6 bases). The V end was cut by 7 bases, the J end by 5 bases, with 12 bases between. The CDR3 runs 13 residues. Germline lookup yields CDR1 SGHDT and CDR2 YYEEEE.

This chain links TRBV7-9 with TRBJ2-7, with 9 bases matching TRBD2. Trimming at V came to 5 bases and at J to 2 bases, leaving 4 bases not matched to a gene. The CDR3 has 14 amino acids. Germline V gene lookup returns CDR1 SEHNR and CDR2 FQNEAQ (reference sequence). This chain's CDR3 is CASSPSGTTYEQYF. The CDR3 coding sequence is TGTGCCAGCAGCCCTAGCGGGACGACCTACGAGCAGTACTTC.

This clonotype was counted at least ten times. V and J are TRBV5-6 and TRBJ2-5, with a weak D call TRBD2 (6 bases). Germline V gene data show CDR1 as SGHDT and CDR2 as YYEEEE. The V end lost 4 bases, the J end lost 0 bases, and 13 bases lay between the germline ends. The CDR3 has 15 residues. The CDR3 region is CASSPIRDYQETQYF. The DNA of the CDR3 is TGTGCCAGCAGCCCAATTCGGGACTACCAAGAGACCCAGTACTTC.

This clonotype was detected ten times or more. The gene calls are TRBV5-4 and TRBJ2-3; no reliable D call. V shed 4 bases and J shed 0 bases, with 18 bases lying between them. Germline V gene sequence: CDR1 SGHNT, CDR2 YYREEE (reference sequence). This CDR3 contains 17 residues. CDR3 in DNA: TGTGCCAGCAGCCTATCCGTGGCCGTAGGAAGCACAGATACGCAGTATTTT. It is translated as CASSLSVAVGSTDTQYF.

This clonotype qualifies as medium-sized. The chain uses TRBV6-5 and TRBJ1-4; no definite D call. The ends were cut back, 7 bases at V and 4 bases at J, with 13 bases in the middle. In germline, CDR1 is MNHEY, CDR2 SVGAGI. The CDR3 totals 14 residues. CDR3 protein: CASIGVGLNEKLFF. CDR3 DNA: TGTGCCAGCATTGGGGTTGGGCTTAATGAAAAACTGTTTTTT.

This clonotype appeared many times. The chain recombines TRBV7-2 with TRBJ1-5; D not certain. The V end lost 5 bases, the J end lost 4 bases, and 9 bases lay between the germline ends. Germline CDR1 is SGHTA and CDR2 is FQGNSA. The CDR3 loop spans 13 amino acids. The DNA of the CDR3 is TGTGCCAGCAGCAACCAGGCGAATCAGCCCCAGCATTTT. Translation: CASSNQANQPQHF.

This clonotype is medium-sized by share. This chain joins TRBV18 and TRBJ2-3; 9 positions match TRBD1. Per the germline V gene, CDR1 is KGHSH and CDR2 is LQKENI. CDR3 length: 16 residues. The junction had 4 bases not matched to a gene; V was cut back by 3 bases and J by 0 bases. CDR3: CASSPPGTGSTDTQYF. Written as DNA, the CDR3 is TGTGCCAGCTCACCCCCCGGGACAGGGAGCACAGATACGCAGTATTTT.

This clonotype came up many times. This sequence joins TRBV15 and TRBJ1-4, with D hard to call. Germline lookup yields CDR1 LNHNV and CDR2 YYDKDF (reference sequence). The CDR3 runs 15 residues. Trimming removed 5 bases at V and 0 bases at J, with 10 bases between. The CDR3 bases are TGTGCCACCAGCGCCCAGAGGGCAACTAATGAAAAACTGTTTTTT. Translated, it gives CATSAQRATNEKLFF.